Sequencing of this TCR beta chain was carried out in a study of cytomegalovirus exposure and HLA in healthy donors. Concerning this clone itself: Its antigen is unknown.

Study findings and constraints: Later, TCR association rates were found to vary by HLA locus, highest for DRB1 and lowest for HLA-C. It was assumed in the presence/absence analyses that sequencing depth was roughly uniform across donors. With further analysis later on, most CMV-associated TCR beta chains appeared HLA-restricted.

This CDR3 contains 15 residues. V shed 3 bases and J 6 bases; nucleotides not matched to a gene: 7. The germline gives CDR1 MGHDK, CDR2 SYGVNS. Primers for the PCR totalled 60 Vbeta and 13 Jbeta. Produced via immunoSEQ multiplex PCR; TCRdb's table is partial and in-frame only. The sample contains about 150,000 clones, 70% to 80% of which appear only once. The chain carries TRBV25-1 and TRBJ2-1, with 8 positions matching TRBD2. The receptor's source is a man aged 25 to 45 in good health and CMV-seropositive. The sequencing input was PBMCs. CDR3 sequence: CASSDSAGVSNEQFF. CDR3 nucleotides: TGTGCCAGCAGTGATTCAGCGGGAGTGAGCAATGAGCAGTTCTTC.